Each of the 23 T cell receptor beta chains below was sequenced from the same sample in a study of OX40 agonist ivuxolimab in advanced cancers. Here immunoSEQ multiplex PCR was the method, and the copy in TCRdb shows in-frame clones only, minus some. The sample has approximately 82,000 clones, about 90% seen once; the top ten hold about 4%. Material: CD4+ or CD8+ T cells sorted from blood, obtained in a trial of the OX40 agonist ivuxolimab. These receptors originate from an adult with an advanced solid tumor such as melanoma, head and neck, liver or kidney cancer.

Note on this clone: This CDR3 is also generated by other DNA sequences in the sample. The rearrangement joins TRBV6-5 to TRBJ2-3; no clear D gene. Germline-derived CDR1 and CDR2 are MNHEY and SVGAGI. The germline V and J ends were trimmed by 4 bases and 1 base, with 6 bases remaining between them. The CDR3 is 13 residues long. The DNA for the CDR3 is TGTGCCAGCAGTTTGCCAGGCACAGATACGCAGTATTTT. Its translation: CASSLPGTDTQYF.

This sequence joins TRBV11-2 and TRBJ2-3; D gene uncertain. The germline CDR1 and CDR2 sequences are SGHAT and FQNNGV. V gave up 1 base and J gave up 8 bases, with 13 bases separating them. The CDR3 is 14 amino acids. CDR3: CASSLGWAGRTQYF. The CDR3 region has the DNA TGTGCCAGCAGCTTAGGATGGGCCGGACGTACGCAGTATTTT.

The chain recombines TRBV5-1 with TRBJ1-3; D is undetermined. Germline V gene sequence: CDR1 SGHRS, CDR2 YFSETQ. This CDR3 comprises 14 residues. V lost 2 bases and J lost 2, with 8 bases in between. Here the CDR3 reads CASSFGSPGNTIYF. In DNA, the CDR3 is TGCGCCAGCAGCTTTGGGAGTCCTGGAAACACCATATATTTT.

The rearrangement links TRBV28 to TRBJ2-3; 8 bases fit TRBD2. V gave up 7 bases and J gave up 1 base; unmatched junction bases: 7. The CDR3 is 15 amino acids. Germline V gene lookup returns CDR1 MDHEN and CDR2 SYDVKM. CDR3 bases: TGTGCCAGCAAGGGCGGGGGGCCAGGCACAGATACGCAGTATTTT. This codes for CASKGGGPGTDTQYF. The complete variable domain, with remaining parts taken from reference TRBV28 and TRBJ2-3, reads DVKVTQSSRYLVKRTGEKVFLECVQDMDHENMFWYRQDPGLGLRLIYFSYDVKMKEKGDIPEGYSVSREKKERFSLILESASTNQTSMYLCASKGGGPGTDTQYFGPGTRLTVL.

The chain recombines TRBV19 with TRBJ2-1; possibly TRBD2 for D (6 bases). Germline V lookup: CDR1 LNHDA, CDR2 SQIVND (reference sequence). V shed 6 bases and J shed 0 bases, with 6 bases lying between them. The CDR3 has 13 amino acids. For the CDR3, the DNA is TGTGCCAGTAGCGGGAGCTCCTACAATGAGCAGTTCTTC. Its protein product is CASSGSSYNEQFF.

The gene calls are TRBV18 and TRBJ1-1; D remains ambiguous. The CDR3 consists of 14 residues. Trimming removed 3 bases at V and 0 bases at J, with 8 bases between. CDR1 and CDR2 from the germline V gene are KGHSH and LQKENI. CDR3 sequence reads: CASSPGGLNTEAFF. The CDR3 DNA reads as TGTGCCAGCTCACCCGGAGGATTGAACACTGAAGCTTTCTTT.

V and J are TRBV6-6 and TRBJ1-4; D is uncertain. CDR1 is MNHNY and CDR2 is SVGAGI in the germline V gene (reference sequence). The V end lost 7 bases, the J end lost 0 bases, and 12 bases lay between the germline ends. The CDR3 has 15 amino acids. DNA of the CDR3: TGTGCCAGCAAACGAGAGGAGGCAACTAATGAAAAACTGTTTTTT. Encoded protein: CASKREEATNEKLFF.

V gene TRBV5-1 combines with J gene TRBJ2-2; D might be TRBD1 or TRBD2, each matching 5 bases. V lost 3 bases and J lost 2, with 17 bases in between. The CDR3 covers 17 residues. Germline loops: CDR1 SGHRS, CDR2 YFSETQ. The CDR3 loop reads CASSWTGAGTNTGELFF. The CDR3, as DNA: TGCGCCAGCAGCTGGACCGGGGCAGGAACAAACACCGGGGAGCTGTTTTTT. The whole variable domain, remainder taken from reference TRBV5-1 and TRBJ2-2, is KAGVTQTPRYLIKTRGQQVTLSCSPISGHRSVSWYQQTPGQGLQFLFEYFSETQRNKGNFPGRFSGRQFSNSRSEMNVSTLELGDSALYLCASSWTGAGTNTGELFFGEGSRLTVL.

This clone came up once. The chain joins TRBV7-9 to TRBJ2-3; 12 bases are shared with TRBD2. This CDR3 is 17 amino acids long. Germline CDR1 SEHNR, CDR2 FQNEAQ (reference sequence). V gave up 4 bases and J gave up 5 bases; unmatched junction bases: 10. CDR3 sequence reads: CASSSMRTSGTRDTQYF. The DNA of the CDR3 is TGTGCCAGCAGCTCGATGAGGACTAGCGGGACGAGAGATACGCAGTATTTT.

This clone appeared a few times. V gene TRBV4-1 combines with J gene TRBJ1-5; D call uncertain. Germline CDR1 reads MGHRA; CDR2 reads YSYEKL. The CDR3 has 16 residues. V lost 1 base and J lost 0, with 10 bases in between. In nucleotides, the CDR3 is TGCGCCAGCAGCCAAGTAACGGAGTATAGCAATCAGCCCCAGCATTTT. Encoded protein: CASSQVTEYSNQPQHF.

The rearrangement uses TRBV7-2 and TRBJ1-5, with D perhaps matching TRBD1 (5 bases). Germline assignment: CDR1 SGHTA and CDR2 FQGNSA. Trimming left V 2 bases short and J 7 bases short, with 12 bases between. The CDR3 loop spans 14 amino acids. The CDR3 DNA is TGTGCCAGCAGCTTACAGCGGGGGGGACAGCCCCAGCATTTT. It yields the protein CASSLQRGGQPQHF.

The chain couples TRBV7-9 to TRBJ1-2; perhaps TRBD1 as D (5 bases). Germline V CDR1 and CDR2: SEHNR, FQNEAQ (reference sequence). V was pared by 6 bases and J by 10 bases, with 18 bases between. The CDR3 has 13 residues. The CDR3 loop reads CASRGMGPHPYTF. CDR3 in DNA: TGTGCCAGCAGAGGAATGGGACCGCACCCCTACACCTTC.

This chain links TRBV7-9 with TRBJ2-3; tentatively, D is TRBD2 (6 bases). The CDR3 contains 15 residues. V was cut by 5 bases and J by 2 bases, with 14 bases left in between. The V gene's germline CDR1 is SEHNR and CDR2 FQNEAQ (reference sequence). The CDR3 sequence is CASSAGTAHTDTQYF. For the CDR3, the DNA is TGTGCCAGCAGCGCTGGGACTGCCCACACAGATACGCAGTATTTT.

The chain couples TRBV15 to TRBJ1-2; D uncertain. CDR1 is LNHNV, CDR2 YYDKDF, per germline (reference sequence). This CDR3 has 14 amino acids. V was trimmed by 1 base and J by 7 bases, leaving 13 bases between them. The CDR3 here is CATSRGEGVVGYTF. The CDR3 DNA reads TGTGCCACCAGCAGAGGGGAGGGCGTTGTTGGCTACACCTTC.

A single count supports this clone. This chain uses TRBV27 with TRBJ2-5; D perhaps matches TRBD2 (6 bases). CDR3 length: 15 residues. Germline V gene data show CDR1 as MNHEY and CDR2 as SMNVEV (reference sequence). V dropped 4 bases and J dropped 2 bases, with 14 bases sitting between them. The CDR3 sequence: CASSSRQAGQETQYF. The CDR3 DNA sequence: TGTGCCAGCAGTTCTCGGCAGGCGGGGCAAGAGACCCAGTACTTC.

The gene calls are TRBV20-1 and TRBJ1-1; D unclear. This CDR3 region has 11 residues. CDR1 is DFQATT, CDR2 SNEGSKA, per germline (reference sequence). V lost 3 bases, J lost 5 bases, and 7 bases lay in between. Written as DNA, the CDR3 is TGCAGTGCTAGGGGGAAGACTGAAGCTTTCTTT. Residues: CSARGKTEAFF.

The J gene is TRBJ2-7, the V gene TRBV27, with TRBD2 matching 8 bases. The germline CDR1 and CDR2 sequences are MNHEY and SMNVEV (reference sequence). The CDR3 contains 13 residues. Trimming at V came to 2 bases and at J to 4 bases, leaving 1 base not matched to a gene. CDR3 DNA sequence: TGTGCCAGCAGTTTACGGGAGGGGTACGAGCAGTACTTC. It is translated as CASSLREGYEQYF.

This clone was observed a single time. The chain carries TRBV4-1 and TRBJ2-5, with 15 bases that match TRBD2. J gave up 4 bases and V 1 base, and 4 bases lay outside the gene matches. The CDR3 length is 17 residues. Germline V lookup: CDR1 MGHRA, CDR2 YSYEKL. DNA of the CDR3: TGCGCCAGCAGCCAAGTCGGACTAGCGGGAGGGAGAGAGACCCAGTACTTC. Protein: CASSQVGLAGGRETQYF.

This clone was recorded once. The CDR3 protein is CASISGISYEQYF. The CDR3 DNA reads TGTGCCAGCATCTCCGGGATTTCCTACGAGCAGTACTTC. This chain connects TRBV6-1 to TRBJ2-7, with D tentatively TRBD2 (5 bases). This CDR3 is 13 amino acids long. Germline-derived CDR1 and CDR2 are MNHNS and SASEGT. V lost 7 bases to trimming and J lost 1 base, with 11 bases between them.

The CDR3 coding sequence is TGTGCCAGCAGTACTAGCGGGAAAGGAAATGAGCAGTTCTTC. It specifies CASSTSGKGNEQFF. This chain links TRBV28 with TRBJ2-1, with 10 bases lining up with TRBD2. The CDR3 has 14 residues. Germline CDR1 and CDR2: MDHEN and SYDVKM. The V segment lost 5 bases and the J segment 7 bases; nucleotides outside the gene matches: 5.

The rearrangement links TRBV7-9 to TRBJ2-7, with 8 bases identical to TRBD1. Germline loops: CDR1 SEHNR, CDR2 FQNEAQ (reference sequence). CDR3 length: 16 residues. The ends lost 1 base at V and 0 bases at J; junction bases unmatched: 5. CDR3 protein: CASSLGAGTGSYEQYF. The CDR3 nucleotides are TGTGCCAGCAGCTTAGGGGCCGGGACAGGCTCCTACGAGCAGTACTTC.

A few counts support this clone. Written as DNA, the CDR3 is TGTGCCAGCAACCCCCGGACAGGATCCTACGAGCAGTACTTC. It specifies CASNPRTGSYEQYF. V and J are TRBV2 and TRBJ2-7, with 7 bases matching TRBD1. CDR1 SNHLY and CDR2 FYNNEI come from the germline V gene. V gave up 7 bases and J gave up 1 base; unmatched junction bases: 7. The CDR3 length is 14 residues.

This chain joins TRBV7-9 and TRBJ2-7; 8 nucleotides agree with TRBD2. The CDR3 loop spans 15 amino acids. CDR1 and CDR2 (germline): SEHNR, FQNEAQ (reference sequence). The V gene end was trimmed by 7 bases and the J gene end by 3 bases; junction bases not matched to a gene: 11. In nucleotides, the CDR3 is TGTGCCAGCACCCTTAGCACTAGCGGTTACTACGAGCAGTACTTC. This translates into CASTLSTSGYYEQYF.